This record covers a single T cell receptor (beta chain). The data belong to a study of blood T cell repertoires in COVID-19. About the research overall: Recovered status applied to Cohort 3 donors who had two consecutive negative PCRs. It also applied to those with clearance or with symptom resolution. Italy, Spain and the United States were the sources of the convalescent and acute COVID-19 samples.

Participants, about 18 to 90 years old, spanned approximately 26 US areas. Germline values: CDR1 LGHDT, CDR2 YNNKEL (reference sequence). The CDR3 spans 17 residues. The J segment lost 0 bases and the V segment lost 4 bases, leaving 8 bases of the junction unmatched. The data were produced by immunoSEQ multiplex PCR, yet TCRdb's version contains in-frame clones alone and is incomplete. The data hold about 280,000 clones, with approximately 90% observed a single time. This chain joins TRBV3-1 (or the pseudogene TRBV3-2) and TRBJ2-1, with 8 bases fitting TRBD2. Material: PBMCs or T cells enriched from blood (not recorded which). The origin of this receptor is a woman aged 55 to 70 in a cohort exposed to, infected with or recovered from COVID-19 (not recorded which). The CDR3 loop reads CASSPGGGPSSYNEQFF. CDR3 bases: TGTGCCAGCAGCCCCGGCGGGGGGCCGAGCTCCTACAATGAGCAGTTCTTC.